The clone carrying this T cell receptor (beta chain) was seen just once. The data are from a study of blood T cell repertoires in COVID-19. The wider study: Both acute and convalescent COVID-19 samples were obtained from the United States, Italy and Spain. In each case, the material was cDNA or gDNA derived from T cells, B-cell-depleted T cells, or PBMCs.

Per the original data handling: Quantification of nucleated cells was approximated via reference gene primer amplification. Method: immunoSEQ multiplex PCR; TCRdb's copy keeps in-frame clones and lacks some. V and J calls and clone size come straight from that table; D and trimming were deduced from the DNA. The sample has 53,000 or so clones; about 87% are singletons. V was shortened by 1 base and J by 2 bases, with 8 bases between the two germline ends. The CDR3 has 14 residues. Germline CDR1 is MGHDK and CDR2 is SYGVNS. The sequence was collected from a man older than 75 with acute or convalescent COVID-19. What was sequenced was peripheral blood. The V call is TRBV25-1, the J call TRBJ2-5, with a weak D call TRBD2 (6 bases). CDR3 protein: CASSESGDQETQYF. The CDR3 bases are TGTGCCAGCAGTGAATCGGGGGATCAAGAGACCCAGTACTTC.